The 20 T cell receptor beta chains below were found in one sample sequenced in a study of blood T cells in healthy people across ages. PCR was performed a second time for about 6 to 12 cycles using a sample-barcoded 5' primer and a J-beta primer mix. TCRdb processed the 5' RACE reads anew with MiXCR; each CDR3 protein has one entry. The data hold 700,000 to 850,000 distinct CDR3 sequences, with 36% observed a single time. The sequenced material came from blood. The receptors here all came from a man aged 18 to 30 in good health.

The chain is built from TRBV7-2 and TRBJ2-7; a possible D gene is TRBD1 (5 bases). CDR3 length equals 15 residues. Germline V gene data show CDR1 as SGHTA and CDR2 as FQGNSA. Trimming removed 0 bases at V and 2 bases at J, with 11 bases between. The CDR3 protein is CASSLAQGNTYEQYF. Here the CDR3 DNA reads TGTGCCAGCAGCTTAGCGCAGGGAAACACCTACGAGCAGTACTTC. Full variable domain (remainder filled in from reference TRBV7-2 and TRBJ2-7): GAGVSQSPSNKVTEKGKDVELRCDPISGHTALYWYRQSLGQGLEFLIYFQGNSAPDKSGLPSDRFSAERTGGSVSTLTIQRTQQEDSAVYLCASSLAQGNTYEQYFGPGTRLTVT.

The V call is TRBV7-2, the J call TRBJ2-5; 13 bases line up with TRBD2. Germline trimming cut 0 bases from V and 11 bases from J; bases unmatched to any gene: 12. The CDR3 consists of 17 residues. Germline-derived CDR1 and CDR2 are SGHTA and FQGNSA. In DNA form, the CDR3 reads TGTGCCAGCAGCTTAGCCCCCGGGACTAGCGGGAACAATGAGCAGTACTTC. Translation gives CASSLAPGTSGNNEQYF.

V usage is TRBV6-5 and J usage is TRBJ1-2, with a tentative D call TRBD1 (6 bases). Per the germline V gene, CDR1 is MNHEY and CDR2 is SVGAGI. Between the trimmed V and J ends, which lost 6 bases and 8 bases, there was a span of 19 bases. This CDR3 comprises 14 residues. The CDR3 sequence: CASRPGVGGAGYTF. For the CDR3, the DNA is TGTGCCAGCAGGCCTGGGGTCGGGGGCGCCGGCTACACCTTC.

The V gene is TRBV6-5, the J gene TRBJ1-2, with TRBD1 identical over 12 bases. Germline assignment: CDR1 MNHEY and CDR2 SVGAGI. With V trimmed by 5 bases and J by 8 bases, 6 bases remained unmatched. The CDR3 extends over 14 amino acids. The CDR3, as DNA: TGTGCCAGCAGTCGGGGGACAGGGGGCGACGGCTACACCTTC. The encoded protein is CASSRGTGGDGYTF.

V is TRBV2 and J is TRBJ2-1; perhaps TRBD1 as D (5 bases). The CDR3 extends over 15 amino acids. Germline assignment: CDR1 SNHLY and CDR2 FYNNEI. The V and J ends lost 4 bases and 3 bases respectively, with 13 bases between them. The CDR3 here is CASSGTGIFYNEQFF. The CDR3 bases are TGTGCCAGCAGTGGCACAGGAATTTTCTACAATGAGCAGTTCTTC.

The rearrangement links TRBV7-9 to TRBJ1-1; D remains unclear. Trimming left V 5 bases short and J 2 bases short, with 15 bases between. CDR1 SEHNR and CDR2 FQNEAQ come from the germline V gene (reference sequence). This CDR3 is built from 15 residues. Written as DNA, the CDR3 is TGTGCCAGCAGCCAAGGAACAGACTCAAACACTGAAGCTTTCTTT. Amino acids: CASSQGTDSNTEAFF.

The chain combines TRBV6-1 with TRBJ2-7; D remains unclear. Trimming removed 4 bases at V and 0 bases at J, with 10 bases between. The CDR3 has 14 residues. CDR1 and CDR2 from the germline V gene are MNHNS and SASEGT. CDR3 sequence (DNA): TGTGCCAGCAGTGCCGACTGGGGCTCCTACGAGCAGTACTTC. Translating gives CASSADWGSYEQYF.

The chain employs TRBV7-2 and TRBJ1-1; no reliable D call. The CDR3 length is 13 residues. The V end lost 8 bases, the J end lost 5 bases, and 15 bases lay between the germline ends. Germline V gene lookup returns CDR1 SGHTA and CDR2 FQGNSA. The CDR3 loop reads CASRSRTGTEAFF. DNA of the CDR3: TGTGCCAGCCGCTCCCGAACCGGTACTGAAGCTTTCTTT.

This clonotype was recorded many times. V gene TRBV12-3 or TRBV12-4 combines with J gene TRBJ2-4, with TRBD2 identical over 7 bases. This CDR3 spans 17 amino acids. The junction had 14 bases not matched to a gene; V was cut back by 6 bases and J by 3 bases. The CDR3 spells CASSSLPGGRVKNIQYF. The CDR3 DNA reads as TGTGCCAGCAGCTCCTTACCGGGAGGACGAGTCAAAAACATTCAGTACTTC.

This clonotype came up many times. The rearrangement joins TRBV9 to TRBJ2-3; possible D gene TRBD1, 6 bases. The V end lost 4 bases, the J end lost 4 bases, and 16 bases lay between the germline ends. Per germline, CDR1 SGDLS and CDR2 YYNGEE. The CDR3 is 15 residues long. Here the CDR3 DNA reads TGTGCCAGCAGCACCTATTCACAGGGAGCAGATACGCAGTATTTT. Translating it yields CASSTYSQGADTQYF.

This clonotype was seen only a few times. The chain carries TRBV5-1 and TRBJ2-3, with a tentative D call TRBD1 (6 bases). There are 15 residues in the CDR3. CDR1 and CDR2 (germline): SGHRS, YFSETQ. V lost 4 bases and J 4 bases, leaving 16 bases between the germline ends. CDR3: CASSVRADRSDTQYF. CDR3 bases: TGCGCCAGCAGCGTCCGGGCCGACAGGTCAGATACGCAGTATTTT.

The gene calls are TRBV3-1 and TRBJ2-2, with 9 bases aligning to TRBD1. Germline V CDR1 and CDR2: LGHDT, YNNKEL (reference sequence). V dropped 7 bases and J dropped 0; count of bases not matched to a gene: 6. CDR3 length equals 16 residues. As DNA, the CDR3 is TGTGCCAGCACCCTACAGGGGGCCCCGAACACCGGGGAGCTGTTTTTT. Residues: CASTLQGAPNTGELFF.

The table lists this clonotype with a few counts. The chain is built from TRBV6-5 and TRBJ2-2; 7 bases map to TRBD1. The CDR3 loop spans 15 amino acids. After removal of 5 bases from V and 3 bases from J, the junction contained 6 bases not matched to a gene. Germline V gene data show CDR1 as MNHEY and CDR2 as SVGAGI. This CDR3 reads CASSTGTEYTGELFF. In DNA, the CDR3 is TGTGCCAGCAGTACCGGGACAGAGTACACCGGGGAGCTGTTTTTT.

This clonotype was seen a few times. J is TRBJ2-5 and V is TRBV3-1; D uncertain. The CDR3 is made up of 11 amino acids. The V gene lost 4 bases and the J gene lost 7 bases, with 7 bases spanning the gap. Germline V gene sequence: CDR1 LGHDT, CDR2 YNNKEL (reference sequence). The CDR3 here is CASSPGRTQYF. As DNA, the CDR3 is TGTGCCAGCAGCCCCGGGCGGACCCAGTACTTC.

The chain uses TRBV5-1 and TRBJ2-1, with a tentative D call TRBD2 (7 bases). Germline assignment: CDR1 SGHRS and CDR2 YFSETQ. V lost 4 bases and J lost 12, with 20 bases in between. The CDR3 extends over 14 amino acids. CDR3 sequence: CASSVGGAGQGQFF. The CDR3 coding sequence is TGCGCCAGCAGCGTGGGCGGAGCGGGACAAGGGCAGTTCTTC.

The chain joins TRBV6-5 to TRBJ2-6; perhaps TRBD1 as D (5 bases). CDR1 is MNHEY and CDR2 is SVGAGI in the germline V gene. Trimming stripped 5 bases from V and 1 base from J, with 9 bases between. The CDR3 contains 15 residues. The CDR3 DNA follows: TGTGCCAGCAGTATCAGGGATTCTGGGGCCAACGTCCTGACTTTC. Its translation is CASSIRDSGANVLTF.

V usage is TRBV9 and J usage is TRBJ1-1, with TRBD1 matching over 8 bases. Germline V CDR1 and CDR2: SGDLS, YYNGEE. Trimming took 3 bases from V and 0 from J; bases not matched to a gene: 10. The CDR3 has 17 residues. CDR3 loop: CASSGPHTGGVNTEAFF. CDR3 in DNA: TGTGCCAGCAGCGGTCCCCATACAGGGGGAGTGAACACTGAAGCTTTCTTT. The variable domain in full, with the rest retrieved from reference TRBV9 and TRBJ1-1, is DSGVTQTPKHLITATGQRVTLRCSPRSGDLSVYWYQQSLDQGLQFLIQYYNGEERAKGNILERFSAQQFPDLHSELNLSSLELGDSALYFCASSGPHTGGVNTEAFFGQGTRLTVV.

This clonotype was detected only a few times. One junction end does not reproduce the germline sequence, and a read error may be involved. V and J are TRBV6-5 and TRBJ1-5; TRBD1 matches 9 bases. This CDR3 is built from 18 residues. The germline V gene encodes CDR1 MNHEY and CDR2 SVGAGI. The CDR3 protein is CANSLTYLGGQGKEPQHF. The CDR3, as DNA: TGTGCCAACAGTTTGACCTACTTAGGGGGACAGGGAAAGGAGCCCCAGCATTTT.

There are many counts of this clonotype. V usage is TRBV20-1 and J usage is TRBJ1-5; D possibly corresponds to TRBD1 (6 bases). Trimming removed 1 base from V and 1 base from J, with 11 bases in between. Germline V gene sequence: CDR1 DFQATT, CDR2 SNEGSKA (reference sequence). This CDR3 is built from 15 residues. CDR3 bases: TGCAGTGCTAGAGCAAGGGGGACCAGCAATCAGCCCCAGCATTTT. Protein product: CSARARGTSNQPQHF.

To note about this clonotype: One junction end disagrees with the germline gene, perhaps due to a read error. The rearrangement uses TRBV14 and TRBJ1-3; D gene unclear. The CDR3 sequence is 16 residues long. Germline assignment: CDR1 SGHDN and CDR2 FVKESK. The CDR3 nucleotides read TGTGCCAGCGGCCAATTCGCCGGGAGCTCTGGAAACACCATATATTTT. It yields the protein CASGQFAGSSGNTIYF.